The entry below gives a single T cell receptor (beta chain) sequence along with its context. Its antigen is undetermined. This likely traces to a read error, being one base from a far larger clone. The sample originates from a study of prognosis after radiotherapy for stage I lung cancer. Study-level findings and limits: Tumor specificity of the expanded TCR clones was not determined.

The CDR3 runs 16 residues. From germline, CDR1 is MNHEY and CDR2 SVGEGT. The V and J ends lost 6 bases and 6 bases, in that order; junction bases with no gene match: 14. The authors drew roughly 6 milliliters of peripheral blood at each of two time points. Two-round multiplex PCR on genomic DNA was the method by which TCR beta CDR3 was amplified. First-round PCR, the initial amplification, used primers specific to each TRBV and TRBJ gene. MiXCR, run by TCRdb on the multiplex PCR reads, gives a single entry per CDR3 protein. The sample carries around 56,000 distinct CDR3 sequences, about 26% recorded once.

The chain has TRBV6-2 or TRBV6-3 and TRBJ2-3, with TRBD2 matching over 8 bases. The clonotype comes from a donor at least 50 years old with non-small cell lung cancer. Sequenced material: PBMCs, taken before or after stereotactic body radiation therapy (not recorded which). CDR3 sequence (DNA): TGTGCCAGCAGGGGGCTGAGCGGGGGCGGCCGGGATACGCAGTATTTT. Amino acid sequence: CASRGLSGGGRDTQYF.